These 30 T cell receptor beta chains were sequenced from one sample in a study of early T cells in non-severe SARS-CoV-2 infection. TCRdb re-called the 5' RACE reads with MiXCR, one entry per CDR3 protein. The table has about 67,000 distinct CDR3 sequences, roughly 12% seen once. Sequencing used whole blood. The receptors come from an adult who was a healthcare worker with PCR-confirmed SARS-CoV-2 infection or an uninfected control (not recorded which).

This clonotype was counted ten times or more. The V call is TRBV6-2 or TRBV6-3, the J call TRBJ2-5, with unresolved D. Per germline, CDR1 MNHEY and CDR2 SVGEGT. CDR3 size: 12 residues. Trimming took 0 bases from V and 4 from J, leaving 3 bases between them. The CDR3 DNA sequence: TGTGCCAGCAGTTACTCGGTAGAGACCCAGTACTTC. Translating it yields CASSYSVETQYF.

In its sample, this clonotype was seen many times. The CDR3 loop reads CASSGTGLHQPQHF. CDR3 in DNA: TGTGCCAGTAGTGGGACAGGGCTTCATCAGCCCCAGCATTTT. The chain carries TRBV19 and TRBJ1-5; the match to TRBD1 covers 9 bases. Germline loops: CDR1 LNHDA, CDR2 SQIVND (reference sequence). The V and J ends lost 5 bases and 5 bases, in that order; junction bases with no gene match: 4. The CDR3 has 14 residues.

This clonotype was seen a few times. The genes are TRBV7-3 and TRBJ2-5; TRBD2 is a possible D gene (6 bases). The germline V gene encodes CDR1 SGHTA and CDR2 FQGTGA. V lost 5 bases, J lost 4 bases, and 11 bases lay in between. CDR3 size: 13 residues. This CDR3 is CASSLTSRETQYF. In DNA, the CDR3 is TGTGCCAGCAGCCTGACTAGTAGAGAGACCCAGTACTTC.

This clonotype was counted at least ten times. J is TRBJ2-7 and V is TRBV29-1; possibly TRBD2 for D (5 bases). Between the trimmed V and J ends, which lost 7 bases and 3 bases, there was a span of 10 bases. CDR3 length: 11 residues. The germline gives CDR1 SQVTM, CDR2 ANQGSEA. This CDR3 is CSGGRGYEQYF. The DNA of the CDR3 is TGCAGCGGAGGACGGGGCTACGAGCAGTACTTC.

The V gene is TRBV24-1, the J gene TRBJ2-2; 7 bases agree with TRBD1. CDR1 is KGHDR, CDR2 SFDVKD, per germline. The trim removed 0 bases at V and 5 bases at J, leaving 8 bases unmatched. The CDR3 extends over 17 amino acids. In DNA form, the CDR3 reads TGTGCCACCAGTGATTTGAGAGGGGGCGAAGGGACCGGGGAGCTGTTTTTT. Its translation is CATSDLRGGEGTGELFF.

This clonotype was recorded at least ten times. The genes are TRBV18 and TRBJ1-3, with no clear D. V lost 6 bases and J lost 1, with 16 bases in between. The CDR3 is 16 amino acids. Germline lookup yields CDR1 KGHSH and CDR2 LQKENI. In DNA, the CDR3 is TGTGCCAGCTCGCCTCATCCCGGGTCGTCTGGAAACACCATATATTTT. Amino acids: CASSPHPGSSGNTIYF.

Only a few counts were recorded for this clonotype. The chain uses TRBV27 and TRBJ2-6, with D possibly being TRBD1 (5 bases). The germline CDR1 and CDR2 sequences are MNHEY and SMNVEV (reference sequence). This CDR3 is 18 amino acids long. The V end lost 8 bases, the J end lost 4 bases, and 24 bases lay between the germline ends. The CDR3 DNA follows: TGTGCCAGCGGAGAGACCGGGTTCCCTGGGGCCGGGGCCAACGTCCTGACTTTC. The encoded protein is CASGETGFPGAGANVLTF. Drawing the rest from reference TRBV27 and TRBJ2-6, the complete variable domain is EAQVTQNPRYLITVTGKKLTVTCSQNMNHEYMSWYRQDPGLGLRQIYYSMNVEVTDKGDVPEGYKVSRKEKRNFPLILESPSPNQTSLYFCASGETGFPGAGANVLTFGAGSRLTVL.

This clonotype showed up just a few times. The gene calls are TRBV18 and TRBJ2-7, with 9 bases lining up with TRBD2. The germline V gene encodes CDR1 KGHSH and CDR2 LQKENI. The CDR3 spans 16 residues. Unmatched junction bases numbered 6, after V lost 3 bases and J lost 0 bases. DNA for the CDR3: TGTGCCAGCTCACCTTCCGGACTAGCGAGCTCCTACGAGCAGTACTTC. Its translation is CASSPSGLASSYEQYF.

This clonotype has just a few counts. The chain combines TRBV20-1 with TRBJ2-7; a possible D gene is TRBD2 (6 bases). V lost 6 bases and J 2 bases, leaving 11 bases between the germline ends. Germline V gene lookup returns CDR1 DFQATT and CDR2 SNEGSKA (reference sequence). This CDR3 is built from 12 residues. CDR3 in DNA: TGCAGTGCCGTGGAGGGAACCTACGAGCAGTACTTC. As protein: CSAVEGTYEQYF.

This clonotype showed up many times. The chain uses TRBV12-3 or TRBV12-4 and TRBJ2-3; TRBD1 is a possible D gene (5 bases). The germline V and J ends were trimmed by 7 bases and 2 bases, with 10 bases remaining between them. The CDR3 has 13 amino acids. The CDR3 is CASMGRTTDTQYF. DNA of the CDR3: TGTGCCAGCATGGGGCGGACCACAGATACGCAGTATTTT.

This clonotype was seen repeatedly, ten times or more. The chain uses TRBV29-1 and TRBJ2-3; 9 bases map to TRBD2. Germline trimming cut 7 bases from V and 1 base from J; bases unmatched to any gene: 15. The CDR3 is 17 amino acids. Per germline, CDR1 SQVTM and CDR2 ANQGSEA. The CDR3 sequence: CSASGLAGREGTDTQYF. CDR3 DNA sequence: TGCAGCGCCTCGGGGCTAGCGGGGCGTGAAGGCACAGATACGCAGTATTTT.

This clonotype has a handful of counts. This chain uses TRBV12-3 or TRBV12-4 with TRBJ1-4, with 8 positions matching TRBD1. Germline trimming cut 6 bases from V and 3 bases from J; bases unmatched to any gene: 3. The CDR3 has 14 residues. The CDR3 sequence: CASSWTGPNEKLFF. The CDR3 DNA reads as TGTGCCAGCAGCTGGACAGGGCCTAATGAAAAACTGTTTTTT.

J is TRBJ1-2 and V is TRBV5-1; D may be TRBD1 (5 bases). The CDR3 has 15 amino acids. The V end was cut by 5 bases, the J end by 4 bases, with 18 bases between. Germline assignment: CDR1 SGHRS and CDR2 YFSETQ. The CDR3 sequence: CASSPDGRAAYGYTF. CDR3 coding DNA: TGCGCCAGCAGTCCGGATGGCAGGGCTGCCTATGGCTACACCTTC.

CDR3 coding DNA: TGCGCCAGCAGTGACCCTAGCCTTAGAGGTACCGGGGAGCTGTTTTTT. It codes for CASSDPSLRGTGELFF. This chain connects TRBV10-1 to TRBJ2-2, with D possibly matching TRBD2 (5 bases). CDR1 and CDR2 from the germline V gene are WNHNN and SYGVQD (reference sequence). This CDR3 is built from 16 residues. V lost 3 bases and J lost 5, with 16 bases in between.

This clonotype was seen only a few times. The chain uses TRBV27 and TRBJ2-1, with 12 bases lining up with TRBD2. With 5 bases clipped from V and 4 bases from J, the junction kept 3 bases outside the gene matches. This CDR3 is built from 15 residues. Germline CDR1 is MNHEY and CDR2 is SMNVEV (reference sequence). In DNA, the CDR3 is TGTGCCAGCAGTCTAGCGGGGGGGCGATACAATGAGCAGTTCTTC. This translates into CASSLAGGRYNEQFF.

This clonotype was observed many times. The chain carries TRBV6-1 and TRBJ2-1; the match to TRBD2 covers 7 bases. Germline V gene lookup returns CDR1 MNHNS and CDR2 SASEGT. CDR3 size: 14 residues. After removal of 8 bases from V and 0 bases from J, the junction contained 4 bases not matched to a gene. The CDR3 bases are TGTGCCAGCTCAGGCGGGAGCTCCTACAATGAGCAGTTCTTC. Translated, it gives CASSGGSSYNEQFF.

V and J are TRBV27 and TRBJ2-2, with no clear D. This CDR3 comprises 16 residues. Trimming took off 0 bases at V and 5 bases at J, with 13 bases between the two ends. Per the germline V gene, CDR1 is MNHEY and CDR2 is SMNVEV (reference sequence). This CDR3 reads CASSLSGRLRTGELFF. DNA for the CDR3: TGTGCCAGCAGTTTATCGGGCAGGTTGAGGACCGGGGAGCTGTTTTTT.

V and J are TRBV3-1 and TRBJ1-2, with TRBD1 as a possible D gene (6 bases). Looked up from germline, CDR1 is LGHDT and CDR2 is YNNKEL (reference sequence). This CDR3 is 15 amino acids long. V lost 0 bases, J lost 3 bases, and 11 bases lay in between. CDR3 loop: CASSQEEGVDYGYTF. CDR3 in DNA: TGTGCCAGCAGCCAAGAGGAGGGGGTGGACTATGGCTACACCTTC.

The V and J genes are TRBV29-1 and TRBJ2-5; 7 bases are shared with TRBD2. The CDR3 totals 13 residues. Trimming cost V 1 base and J 2 bases; bases outside gene matches: 1. Germline CDR1 is SQVTM and CDR2 is ANQGSEA. CDR3 region: CSVEGREQETQYF. DNA for the CDR3: TGCAGCGTTGAAGGGCGGGAGCAAGAGACCCAGTACTTC.

The V and J genes are TRBV15 and TRBJ2-1, with 8 bases matching TRBD2. Germline assignment: CDR1 LNHNV and CDR2 YYDKDF (reference sequence). After removal of 1 base from V and 7 bases from J, the junction contained 3 bases not matched to a gene. The CDR3 is 14 amino acids. The chain's CDR3 is CATSRAGGENEQFF. CDR3 coding DNA: TGTGCCACCAGCAGAGCGGGGGGGGAAAATGAGCAGTTCTTC.

This clonotype was seen many times. The CDR3 region is CASSSKGLAGPALGQYF. The CDR3 nucleotides read TGTGCCAGCAGTTCTAAAGGACTAGCGGGACCCGCCCTGGGGCAGTACTTC. The rearrangement joins TRBV6-1 to TRBJ2-7; 12 nucleotides line up with TRBD2. The CDR3 totals 17 residues. The V gene's germline CDR1 is MNHNS and CDR2 SASEGT. Unmatched junction bases numbered 17, after V lost 5 bases and J lost 9 bases.

This clonotype has only a few counts. The rearrangement uses TRBV18 and TRBJ2-4; D is undetermined. The germline V gene has CDR1 KGHSH and CDR2 LQKENI. V lost 4 bases and J 6 bases, leaving 10 bases between the germline ends. The CDR3 length is 13 residues. The CDR3: CASSLTDANIQYF. The CDR3 nucleotides read TGTGCCAGCTCACTGACGGATGCAAACATTCAGTACTTC. The full variable domain, in which reference TRBV18 and TRBJ2-4 provide the parts outside the CDR3, is NAGVMQNPRHLVRRRGQEARLRCSPMKGHSHVYWYRQLPEEGLKFMVYLQKENIIDESGMPKERFSAEFPKEGPSILRIQQVVRGDSAAYFCASSLTDANIQYFGAGTRLSVL.

This clonotype was picked up many times. The chain is built from TRBV29-1 and TRBJ2-7; a possible D gene is TRBD1 (6 bases). Trimming took 6 bases from V and 5 from J, leaving 14 bases between them. The CDR3 length is 12 residues. Per the germline V gene, CDR1 is SQVTM and CDR2 is ANQGSEA. The CDR3 is CSVARGIHEQYF. The CDR3, as DNA: TGCAGCGTGGCAAGGGGGATCCACGAGCAGTACTTC.

J is TRBJ2-7 and V is TRBV28, with unresolved D. The CDR3 runs 14 residues. Trimming took 5 bases from V and 3 from J, leaving 14 bases between them. Germline-derived CDR1 and CDR2 are MDHEN and SYDVKM. CDR3 bases: TGTGCCAGCAGTCCTGAAAAGTCGTACTACGAGCAGTACTTC. Amino acids: CASSPEKSYYEQYF.

The V call is TRBV10-1, the J call TRBJ1-1, with no clear D. Trimming stripped 6 bases from V and 0 bases from J, with 8 bases between. Germline V gene lookup returns CDR1 WNHNN and CDR2 SYGVQD (reference sequence). CDR3 size: 13 residues. CDR3 nucleotide sequence: TGCGCCAGCAGAGAAAGAGTGAACACTGAAGCTTTCTTT. Its translation is CASRERVNTEAFF.

This clonotype appeared a few times. This rearrangement joins TRBV7-9 to TRBJ2-1; D gene ambiguous. The V and J ends lost 2 bases and 6 bases respectively, with 11 bases between them. There are 14 residues in the CDR3. The V gene's germline CDR1 is SEHNR and CDR2 FQNEAQ (reference sequence). Here the CDR3 DNA reads TGTGCCAGCAGCTTACCCACCCACCCCAATGAGCAGTTCTTC. Its translation: CASSLPTHPNEQFF.

There are a few counts of this clonotype. The chain has TRBV3-1 and TRBJ2-7; perhaps D is TRBD1 or TRBD2 (5 bases each). Per the germline V gene, CDR1 is LGHDT and CDR2 is YNNKEL (reference sequence). The CDR3 loop spans 14 amino acids. V was trimmed by 4 bases and J by 2 bases, leaving 12 bases between them. In DNA, the CDR3 is TGTGCCAGCAGCCCCCCAACGGGACCCTACGAGCAGTACTTC. Protein: CASSPPTGPYEQYF.

This clonotype showed up many times. This sequence joins TRBV6-4 and TRBJ2-7; 8 bases map to TRBD2. CDR1 is MRHNA, CDR2 SNTAGT, per germline. The CDR3 loop spans 10 amino acids. J gave up 13 bases and V 8 bases, and 7 bases lay outside the gene matches. The CDR3 DNA follows: TGTGCCAGCCCCCCGGGACTAGTCTACTTC. This codes for CASPPGLVYF.

This clonotype was counted at least ten times. The V and J genes are TRBV5-5 and TRBJ1-5; perhaps TRBD1 as D (6 bases). Germline V lookup: CDR1 SGHKS, CDR2 YYEKEE (reference sequence). The CDR3 totals 16 residues. The V end was cut by 4 bases, the J end by 6 bases, with 20 bases between. The CDR3 sequence: CASSLKPGASIQPQHF. The DNA of the CDR3 is TGTGCCAGCAGCCTCAAACCGGGGGCCTCTATTCAGCCCCAGCATTTT.

The sample holds many counts of this clonotype. This chain uses TRBV7-6 with TRBJ2-1; TRBD2 is a possible D gene (6 bases). The CDR3 loop spans 15 amino acids. The V end lost 1 base, the J end lost 7 bases, and 14 bases lay between the germline ends. Per the germline V gene, CDR1 is SGHVS and CDR2 is FNYEAQ. CDR3 loop: CASSLEVRTTNEQFF. The CDR3 nucleotides read TGTGCCAGCAGCTTAGAGGTTCGGACTACAAATGAGCAGTTCTTC. Looking up the rest from reference TRBV7-6 and TRBJ2-1 gives the full variable domain: GAGVSQSPRYKVTKRGQDVALRCDPISGHVSLYWYRQALGQGPEFLTYFNYEAQQDKSGLPNDRFSAERPEGSISTLTIQRTEQRDSAMYRCASSLEVRTTNEQFFGPGTRLTVL.